This T cell receptor beta chain was captured in a study of T-cell memory formation after mild COVID-19. Study-level information: TCR clusters mostly belonged to single donors. Notes on the study in general: Pre-infection memory held some responding clones, suggesting pre-existing cross-reactive T cells responded. The main location of contracting CD4+ clones was CM and EM, and that of contracting CD8+ clones was EMRA.

In this sample, this clonotype turned up many times. Its specificity is not known. V was trimmed by 1 base and J by 11 bases, leaving 20 bases between them. The V gene's germline CDR1 is SEHNR and CDR2 FQNEAQ (reference sequence). There are 15 residues in the CDR3. Each CDR3 protein gets one entry after TCRdb re-called the 5' RACE reads with MiXCR. Here the sample spans under 300,000 distinct CDR3 sequences, about 17% being singletons. The chain joins TRBV7-9 to TRBJ1-1, with no clear D. The sequencing sample was made of PBMCs or a T cell subset sorted from them (not recorded which). The sequence derives from a man between 18 and 35 years old who had mild COVID-19 (a few samples of this study predate the infection). Cell type and time point are not known. The CDR3 here is CASSLVPGPKPQAFF. Written as DNA, the CDR3 is TGTGCCAGCAGCTTAGTACCCGGGCCGAAACCTCAGGCTTTCTTT.